The rows below give T cell receptor beta chains drawn from one sample of a study of cytomegalovirus exposure and HLA in healthy donors. Sequenced by immunoSEQ multiplex PCR; TCRdb stores in-frame clones only, minus some. The data contain about 94,000 clones, around 76% of them seen just once; the ten biggest clones take up about 6.6%. The specimen sequenced was PBMCs. These receptors all come from a man aged 40-49 years in good health and CMV-seropositive. Both conserved end residues are part of each CDR3. D genes are given only for firm matches. Rows give clone size only sometimes, using once, few, many, or a class for an expanded clone.

v_call: TRBV11-3; d_call: TRBD1; j_call: TRBJ2-5; clone_size: .; cdr3_nt: TGTGCCAGCAGCTTGGGTAGGGGGCGACAAGAGACCCAGTACTTC; cdr3_aa: CASSLGRGRQETQYF
v_call: TRBV7-2; d_call: .; j_call: TRBJ2-1; clone_size: few; cdr3_nt: TGTGCCAGCAGCTTGACTCCGTTTGGCTACAATGAGCAGTTCTTC; cdr3_aa: CASSLTPFGYNEQFF
v_call: TRBV27; d_call: .; j_call: TRBJ1-6; clone_size: .; cdr3_nt: TGTGCCAGCAGGATACAGGCGAACGATAATTCACCCCTCCACTTT; cdr3_aa: CASRIQANDNSPLHF
v_call: TRBV4-1; d_call: TRBD2; j_call: TRBJ2-7; clone_size: .; cdr3_nt: TGCGCCAGCAGCCTTTTCAGTACTAGCGGGGCCTCCTACGAGCAGTACTTC; cdr3_aa: CASSLFSTSGASYEQYF
v_call: TRBV2; d_call: TRBD1; j_call: TRBJ2-5; clone_size: .; cdr3_nt: TGTGCCAGCACACGGACAGGGGGCGAGGAGACCCAGTACTTC; cdr3_aa: CASTRTGGEETQYF
v_call: TRBV18; d_call: .; j_call: TRBJ2-7; clone_size: .; cdr3_nt: TGTGCCAGCTCACAGAGCCTTTACGAGCAGTACTTC; cdr3_aa: CASSQSLYEQYF
v_call: TRBV6-4; d_call: TRBD1; j_call: TRBJ2-2; clone_size: few; cdr3_nt: TGTGCCAGCAGTGAAGGGGACAGGGTTACCGGGGAGCTGTTTTTT; cdr3_aa: CASSEGDRVTGELFF
v_call: TRBV5-1; d_call: TRBD1; j_call: TRBJ2-3; clone_size: .; cdr3_nt: TGCGCCAGCAGCTTGGTGGGACAGGGGGCAGATACGCAGTATTTT; cdr3_aa: CASSLVGQGADTQYF
v_call: TRBV18; d_call: .; j_call: TRBJ1-1; clone_size: .; cdr3_nt: TGTGCCAGCTCCCTAAACTTGGAGCCTGAAGCTTTCTTT; cdr3_aa: CASSLNLEPEAFF
v_call: TRBV20-1; d_call: .; j_call: TRBJ2-7; clone_size: .; cdr3_nt: TGCAGTGTAGGGGACGAGCAGTACTTC; cdr3_aa: CSVGDEQYF
v_call: TRBV5-7; d_call: TRBD1; j_call: TRBJ1-3; clone_size: once; cdr3_nt: TGTGCCAGCAGCTTGGGGGGGACAGCCAGGGTCATATATTTT; cdr3_aa: CASSLGGTARVIYF
v_call: TRBV29-1; d_call: TRBD2; j_call: TRBJ2-7; clone_size: .; cdr3_nt: TGCAGCATTAGGGGAAGCGGGGGCCTCGAGCAGTACTTC; cdr3_aa: CSIRGSGGLEQYF
v_call: TRBV4-3; d_call: TRBD2; j_call: TRBJ2-1; clone_size: .; cdr3_nt: TGCGCCAGCAGCCCGTGGGGTAGCGGGACTGGCAATGAGCAGTTCTTC; cdr3_aa: CASSPWGSGTGNEQFF
v_call: TRBV19; d_call: TRBD1; j_call: TRBJ1-1; clone_size: few; cdr3_nt: TGTGCCAGTAGTATAAGGGGGCAGGCGAGCACTGAAGCTTTCTTT; cdr3_aa: CASSIRGQASTEAFF
v_call: TRBV7-9; d_call: .; j_call: TRBJ2-3; clone_size: few; cdr3_nt: TGTGCCAGCAGCCCCCCGGGTGGATGGGCAGATACGCAGTATTTT; cdr3_aa: CASSPPGGWADTQYF
v_call: TRBV10-3; d_call: TRBD1; j_call: TRBJ1-1; clone_size: .; cdr3_nt: TGTGCCATCAGTGGAGACAGGGGGAACACTGAAGCTTTCTTT; cdr3_aa: CAISGDRGNTEAFF
v_call: TRBV2; d_call: TRBD2; j_call: TRBJ2-1; clone_size: medium-sized; cdr3_nt: TGTGCCAGCAGTGCCCCGCTAGCGGGAGTTGAGCAGTTCTTC; cdr3_aa: CASSAPLAGVEQFF
v_call: TRBV9; d_call: TRBD2; j_call: TRBJ2-3; clone_size: .; cdr3_nt: TGTGCCAGCAGCGCCTCCCCGCCCAGCGGGAGGGCCGGTGCAGATACGCAGTATTTT; cdr3_aa: CASSASPPSGRAGADTQYF
v_call: TRBV10-3; d_call: TRBD2; j_call: TRBJ2-7; clone_size: .; cdr3_nt: TGTGCCATCAGGGACCTAGCGGGAGACGAGCAGTACTTC; cdr3_aa: CAIRDLAGDEQYF
v_call: TRBV6-6; d_call: TRBD1; j_call: TRBJ1-4; clone_size: few; cdr3_nt: TGTGCCAGCAGTGGGGACAGATCAACTAATGAAAAACTGTTTTTT; cdr3_aa: CASSGDRSTNEKLFF
v_call: TRBV28; d_call: .; j_call: TRBJ2-3; clone_size: .; cdr3_nt: TGTGCCAGCTTACTGGCTCCGGGGAGCACAGATACGCAGTATTTT; cdr3_aa: CASLLAPGSTDTQYF
v_call: TRBV12-5; d_call: .; j_call: TRBJ1-1; clone_size: .; cdr3_nt: TGTGCTAGTGGTTTGGAGCAGGGAACTGAAGCTTTCTTT; cdr3_aa: CASGLEQGTEAFF
v_call: TRBV7-9; d_call: TRBD1; j_call: TRBJ2-7; clone_size: .; cdr3_nt: TGTGCCAGCACCCTCCAGGGGGCCACCGAGCAGTACTTC; cdr3_aa: CASTLQGATEQYF
v_call: TRBV5-6; d_call: .; j_call: TRBJ1-6; clone_size: once; cdr3_nt: TGTGCCAGCAGCTTGGCCGGGAATTCACCCCTCCACTTT; cdr3_aa: CASSLAGNSPLHF
v_call: TRBV6-5; d_call: .; j_call: TRBJ1-5; clone_size: .; cdr3_nt: TGTGCCAGCAGATCCCACCGGGAGCATTTT; cdr3_aa: CASRSHREHF
v_call: TRBV25-1; d_call: .; j_call: TRBJ2-1; clone_size: .; cdr3_nt: TGTGCCAGCAGTGACTCCGGCAGGGCTTACAATGAGCAGTTCTTC; cdr3_aa: CASSDSGRAYNEQFF
v_call: TRBV5-6; d_call: .; j_call: TRBJ2-3; clone_size: .; cdr3_nt: TGTGCCAGCAGCTTGGTTATGGGGGCCTCAGATACGCAGTATTTT; cdr3_aa: CASSLVMGASDTQYF
v_call: TRBV15; d_call: TRBD1; j_call: TRBJ2-7; clone_size: .; cdr3_nt: TGTGCCACCAGCAGAAGACAGGGGCCCTACGAGCAGTACTTC; cdr3_aa: CATSRRQGPYEQYF